The entry below gives a single TCR beta chain sequence along with its context. PCR used 60 Vbeta primers and 13 Jbeta primers. The repertoire was sequenced with immunoSEQ multiplex PCR; TCRdb's copy has only in-frame clones and lacks some. The table shows 150,000 to 200,000 clones, with approximately 85% occurring only once. The V end lost 5 bases, the J end lost 4 bases, and 12 bases lay between the germline ends. CDR1 is KGHSH and CDR2 is LQKENI in the germline V gene. CDR3 size: 14 residues. This specimen comes from a study of cytomegalovirus exposure and HLA in healthy donors. The sequence was obtained from a woman aged 50 to 65 in good health and CMV-seropositive. Specimen: PBMCs. The chain carries TRBV18 and TRBJ1-5; D possibly corresponds to TRBD1 (5 bases). The CDR3 nucleotides read TGTGCCAGCTCAGGCCGGGGGGAGAATCAGCCCCAGCATTTT. Translated: CASSGRGENQPQHF.